Listed here are 30 T cell receptor beta chains from one sample, sequenced in a study of blood T cell repertoires in COVID-19. Sequenced by immunoSEQ multiplex PCR; TCRdb stores in-frame clones only, minus some. Among 30,000 to 40,000 clones, 88% were seen once, and the ten largest hold around 6.5%. The sample taken for sequencing was peripheral blood. The receptors shown here come from a human donor in a cohort sampled during active COVID-19.

In this sample, this clone turned up a few times. The chain joins TRBV7-2 to TRBJ1-2; TRBD1 is a possible D gene (5 bases). The V gene's germline CDR1 is SGHTA and CDR2 FQGNSA. The germline V and J ends were trimmed by 1 base and 1 base, with 7 bases remaining between them. The CDR3 is 14 residues long. In DNA, the CDR3 is TGTGCCAGCAGCTTAGGGGGGGTTAACTATGGCTACACCTTC. Translating it yields CASSLGGVNYGYTF.

This rearrangement joins TRBV5-1 to TRBJ1-2; 9 positions agree with TRBD1. CDR1 and CDR2 from the germline V gene are SGHRS and YFSETQ. With V trimmed by 4 bases and J by 3 bases, 7 bases remained unmatched. The CDR3 runs to 15 residues. CDR3 in DNA: TGCGCCAGCAGCCTCCGGGACAGGGTCGACTATGGCTACACCTTC. Translation gives CASSLRDRVDYGYTF.

The chain joins TRBV25-1 to TRBJ2-5; D perhaps matches TRBD1 (5 bases). Germline assignment: CDR1 MGHDK and CDR2 SYGVNS. The CDR3 totals 12 residues. V was cut by 10 bases and J by 4 bases, with 13 bases left in between. CDR3 protein: CATHRLPETQYF. Written as DNA, the CDR3 is TGTGCCACTCACAGGCTCCCAGAGACCCAGTACTTC.

This chain links TRBV28 with TRBJ2-3, with 7 bases matching TRBD2. Per the germline V gene, CDR1 is MDHEN and CDR2 is SYDVKM. The junction had 16 bases not matched to a gene; V was cut back by 7 bases and J by 6 bases. The CDR3 loop spans 16 amino acids. CDR3 region: CASTASRGGEGDTQYF. The CDR3 coding sequence is TGTGCCAGCACAGCCTCAAGGGGCGGGGAGGGGGATACGCAGTATTTT. Combining the CDR3 with reference TRBV28 and TRBJ2-3 gives the whole variable domain DVKVTQSSRYLVKRTGEKVFLECVQDMDHENMFWYRQDPGLGLRLIYFSYDVKMKEKGDIPEGYSVSREKKERFSLILESASTNQTSMYLCASTASRGGEGDTQYFGPGTRLTVL.

This sequence joins TRBV29-1 and TRBJ2-7, with D hard to call. Germline V lookup: CDR1 SQVTM, CDR2 ANQGSEA. This CDR3 has 11 amino acids. The V and J ends lost 4 bases and 3 bases respectively, with 7 bases between them. The chain's CDR3 is CSVGGDYEQYF. CDR3 DNA sequence: TGCAGCGTTGGAGGCGACTACGAGCAGTACTTC.

The rearrangement uses TRBV14 and TRBJ2-7, with 10 bases that match TRBD1. Germline lookup yields CDR1 SGHDN and CDR2 FVKESK. J lost 7 bases, V lost 4 bases, and 4 bases had no gene match. The CDR3 contains 13 residues. Here the CDR3 DNA reads TGTGCCAGCAGCCGGGGACAGGGGACGGAGCAGTACTTC. The encoded protein is CASSRGQGTEQYF.

V is TRBV6-5 and J is TRBJ2-1; tentative D call: TRBD1 (5 bases). CDR3 length: 14 amino acids. The germline gives CDR1 MNHEY, CDR2 SVGAGI. V gave up 5 bases and J gave up 7 bases, with 15 bases separating them. The CDR3: CASSPTARANEQFF. In nucleotides, the CDR3 is TGTGCCAGCAGTCCCACGGCCAGGGCGAATGAGCAGTTCTTC.

V and J are TRBV10-2 and TRBJ2-1, with D tentatively TRBD1 (6 bases). Germline CDR1 WSHSY, CDR2 SAAADI. This CDR3 is built from 13 residues. The V and J ends lost 6 bases and 8 bases respectively, with 14 bases between them. The CDR3 DNA reads TGCGCCAGCAGGGGGACATCTCTTGATGAGCAGTTCTTC. Protein: CASRGTSLDEQFF.

The rearrangement joins TRBV4-3 to TRBJ2-1; 11 positions match TRBD2. The germline V gene has CDR1 LGHNA and CDR2 YSLEER. The CDR3 has 15 amino acids. The junction had 2 bases not matched to a gene; V was cut back by 0 bases and J by 7 bases. CDR3 DNA sequence: TGCGCCAGCAGCCAAGATGGGACTAGCGGTAATGAGCAGTTCTTC. This translates into CASSQDGTSGNEQFF.

The chain combines TRBV6-5 with TRBJ1-2; 8 nucleotides align to TRBD1. The ends lost 6 bases at V and 0 bases at J; junction bases unmatched: 6. Germline CDR1 reads MNHEY; CDR2 reads SVGAGI. The CDR3 loop spans 15 amino acids. The CDR3 here is CASRNTGGPNYGYTF. Written as DNA, the CDR3 is TGTGCCAGCAGAAACACAGGGGGTCCTAACTATGGCTACACCTTC.

The chain joins TRBV2 to TRBJ2-3; a possible D gene is TRBD1 (6 bases). The CDR3 has 16 residues. Germline V gene sequence: CDR1 SNHLY, CDR2 FYNNEI. V was pared by 4 bases and J by 6 bases, with 20 bases between. CDR3 in DNA: TGTGCCAGCAGTGGCTCGGGACAAGAAAACGGGGATACGCAGTATTTT. Protein product: CASSGSGQENGDTQYF.

As regards this clone: The sample carries other DNA sequences with the same CDR3. The chain employs TRBV6-6 and TRBJ1-2; D is uncertain. The CDR3 is 11 residues long. Germline V CDR1 and CDR2: MNHNY, SVGAGI (reference sequence). V was pared by 2 bases and J by 6 bases, with 4 bases between. The CDR3 region is CASSYADGYTF. CDR3 in DNA: TGTGCCAGCAGTTACGCGGATGGCTACACCTTC.

The chain couples TRBV11-1 to TRBJ2-7; TRBD2 agrees at 9 bases. The junction had 2 bases not matched to a gene; V was cut back by 5 bases and J by 0 bases. The CDR3 extends over 14 amino acids. Germline V gene sequence: CDR1 SGHAT, CDR2 FQDESV (reference sequence). The CDR3 nucleotides read TGTGCCAGCAGCGTGACTAGCGGCTCCTACGAGCAGTACTTC. This translates into CASSVTSGSYEQYF. Drawing the rest from reference TRBV11-1 and TRBJ2-7, the complete variable domain is EAEVAQSPRYKITEKSQAVAFWCDPISGHATLYWYRQILGQGPELLVQFQDESVVDDSQLPKDRFSAERLKGVDSTLKIQPAELGDSAMYLCASSVTSGSYEQYFGPGTRLTVT.

J is TRBJ2-1 and V is TRBV24-1; 7 bases match TRBD1. CDR1 and CDR2 from the germline V gene are KGHDR and SFDVKD. After removal of 1 base from V and 7 bases from J, the junction contained 3 bases not matched to a gene. The CDR3 has 14 amino acids. The CDR3 is CATSDFYRGNEQFF. The CDR3 coding sequence is TGTGCCACCAGTGATTTCTACAGGGGAAATGAGCAGTTCTTC.

V gene TRBV11-3 combines with J gene TRBJ2-3; maybe TRBD2 (6 bases). The V end was cut by 3 bases, the J end by 0 bases, with 19 bases between. This CDR3 region has 18 residues. CDR1 and CDR2 from the germline V gene are SGHNT and YENEEA. CDR3 sequence: CASSFGFGRGPSTDTQYF. In DNA form, the CDR3 reads TGTGCCAGCAGCTTTGGGTTCGGGCGGGGTCCTAGCACAGATACGCAGTATTTT.

The rearrangement joins TRBV7-9 to TRBJ1-3; 7 nucleotides line up with TRBD1. The CDR3 covers 15 residues. Trimming took 3 bases from V and 4 from J; bases not matched to a gene: 6. The germline gives CDR1 SEHNR, CDR2 FQNEAQ (reference sequence). The CDR3 nucleotides are TGTGCCAGCAGCTTGGGACAGCATCAAGGAAACACCATATATTTT. It is translated as CASSLGQHQGNTIYF.

The chain employs TRBV10-1 and TRBJ1-4, with TRBD1 identical over 9 bases. V was pared by 3 bases and J by 8 bases, with 1 base of the junction left unmatched. Germline CDR1 and CDR2: WNHNN and SYGVQD (reference sequence). This CDR3 spans 13 amino acids. CDR3 bases: TGCGCCAGCAGTGACGGGACAGGGGAAAAACTGTTTTTT. As protein: CASSDGTGEKLFF.

The chain is built from TRBV10-3 and TRBJ2-2; D might be TRBD2 (6 bases). The CDR3 consists of 13 residues. V dropped 8 bases and J dropped 6 bases, with 13 bases sitting between them. The V gene's germline CDR1 is ENHRY and CDR2 SYGVKD. The CDR3 DNA reads TGTGCCATCGGTGGGGAGGTGGCCGGGGAGCTGTTTTTT. Its protein product is CAIGGEVAGELFF.

The chain employs TRBV24-1 and TRBJ2-2; D perhaps matches TRBD1 (5 bases). This CDR3 region has 14 residues. Germline loops: CDR1 KGHDR, CDR2 SFDVKD. The V gene lost 5 bases and the J gene lost 4 bases, with 10 bases spanning the gap. This chain's CDR3 is CATSAGKLTGELFF. The CDR3 DNA is TGTGCCACCAGTGCAGGGAAGCTCACCGGGGAGCTGTTTTTT.

In this sample, this clone turned up once. The J gene is TRBJ1-2, the V gene TRBV28; D call uncertain. This CDR3 has 12 residues. V lost 6 bases, J lost 3 bases, and 8 bases lay in between. Germline CDR1 and CDR2: MDHEN and SYDVKM. The CDR3 nucleotides are TGTGCCAGCAGGCAGGAACACTATGGCTACACCTTC. Residues: CASRQEHYGYTF.

The chain recombines TRBV3-1 (or the pseudogene TRBV3-2) with TRBJ2-1; D may be TRBD2 (6 bases). V lost 2 bases, J lost 9 bases, and 14 bases lay in between. Germline CDR1 and CDR2: LGHDT and YNNKEL (reference sequence). This CDR3 is 14 amino acids long. CDR3 region: CASSQRDSGGEQFF. In DNA form, the CDR3 reads TGTGCCAGCAGCCAAAGGGACTCCGGGGGTGAGCAGTTCTTC.

This clone came up a few times. V usage is TRBV10-1 and J usage is TRBJ1-1; 7 positions agree with TRBD1. V shed 8 bases, J shed 6 bases, and the junction held 18 bases outside the gene matches. The CDR3 runs to 16 residues. CDR1 and CDR2 from the germline V gene are WNHNN and SYGVQD (reference sequence). The CDR3 region is CASGPTAYKGGSEAFF. CDR3 nucleotide sequence: TGCGCCAGCGGTCCGACCGCCTACAAAGGGGGCTCTGAAGCTTTCTTT.

The rearrangement joins TRBV2 to TRBJ2-7; 7 bases are a match to TRBD2. The CDR3 has 14 amino acids. The V and J ends lost 8 bases and 2 bases, in that order; junction bases with no gene match: 9. Per germline, CDR1 SNHLY and CDR2 FYNNEI. CDR3 nucleotides: TGTGCCAGCGGGGGGGATAGCCCCCCCTACGAGCAGTACTTC. It is translated as CASGGDSPPYEQYF.

The V call is TRBV19, the J call TRBJ1-1; 10 bases map to TRBD1. CDR1 and CDR2 (germline): LNHDA, SQIVND (reference sequence). This CDR3 is built from 19 residues. Trimming took 8 bases from V and 4 from J; bases not matched to a gene: 22. The DNA for the CDR3 is TGTGCCAGTTCAAACCGGGACAGGGGAATGGGTAGGCTGGGCACTGAAGCTTTCTTT. Translation: CASSNRDRGMGRLGTEAFF.

The J gene is TRBJ2-7, the V gene TRBV7-9; TRBD1 aligns across 10 bases. The V gene's germline CDR1 is SEHNR and CDR2 FQNEAQ (reference sequence). V was clipped by 6 bases and J by 7 bases; unmatched bases: 9. The CDR3 is 14 amino acids. CDR3 in amino acids: CASRSGTGVEEQYF. CDR3 DNA sequence: TGTGCCAGCAGGTCCGGGACAGGGGTAGAGGAGCAGTACTTC.

Comments on this clone: At one end, the junction sequence differs from germline, possibly due to a read error. This chain links TRBV7-9 with TRBJ2-7; D is possibly TRBD2 (6 bases). The CDR3 covers 13 residues. CDR1 SEHNR and CDR2 FQNEAQ come from the germline V gene (reference sequence). Written as DNA, the CDR3 is TGCCCCGGAGGAGGAGGGATTTCCTACGAGCAGTACTTC. This gives the protein CPGGGGISYEQYF.

This clone was seen a single time. The chain recombines TRBV3-1 (or the pseudogene TRBV3-2) with TRBJ2-5; the match to TRBD2 covers 10 bases. Germline V gene lookup returns CDR1 LGHDT and CDR2 YNNKEL (reference sequence). The CDR3 is 14 residues long. With 4 bases clipped from V and 5 bases from J, the junction kept 4 bases outside the gene matches. CDR3 coding DNA: TGTGCCAGCAGCCTCCCGGGACTAGCGGAGACCCAGTACTTC. Protein sequence: CASSLPGLAETQYF.

The chain carries TRBV1 and TRBJ2-1; no check of the table's D call, TRBD2, against the DNA was made. TRBV1 is termed a pseudogene. The CDR3 contains 16 residues. CDR3 DNA sequence: TGCACCAGCAGCCAAGAAGCGGGGGGGCCCGGCAATGAGCAGTTCTTC. Translated, it gives CTSSQEAGGPGNEQFF.

The chain uses TRBV4-1 and TRBJ2-1, with 7 positions matching TRBD1. The CDR3 runs 15 residues. V lost 2 bases, J lost 9 bases, and 10 bases stayed unmatched. Germline CDR1 MGHRA, CDR2 YSYEKL. In nucleotides, the CDR3 is TGCGCCAGCAGCCAACGAACAGGGGAAAGTGGTGAGCAGTTCTTC. This gives the protein CASSQRTGESGEQFF.

The chain combines TRBV4-2 with TRBJ2-2; 12 bases are a match to TRBD2. The CDR3 totals 17 residues. Trimming cost V 1 base and J 6 bases; bases outside gene matches: 6. Germline assignment: CDR1 LGHNA and CDR2 YNFKEQ. The CDR3 is CASSQAASSGGAGELFF. CDR3 DNA: TGTGCCAGCAGCCAAGCGGCATCTAGCGGGGGGGCCGGGGAGCTGTTTTTT.